This T cell receptor beta chain was recorded in a study of shared clonotypes between healthy human individuals. Findings and caveats of the study: Generation probabilities of non-shared clonotypes were lower (relative to those shared by all four donors).

The CDR3 is 15 amino acids. V lost 0 bases to trimming and J lost 0 bases, with 9 bases between them. In germline, CDR1 is GTSNPN, CDR2 SVGIG (reference sequence). Concerning this clone itself: Antigen: not known.

Some clones are missing from TCRdb's copy, which holds only in-frame ones; the method was immunoSEQ multiplex PCR. The sample carries some 200,000 clones, approximately 62% recorded once. The chain couples TRBV30 to TRBJ1-3; D is possibly TRBD1 (6 bases). This receptor was identified in a man aged 25-40 years in good health. The sequencing sample was made of memory CD4+ T cells sorted from blood. Subset meaning: CD45RA-negative fraction. The CDR3 DNA reads as TGTGCCTGGAGTGTCGGAGGGGGCTCTGGAAACACCATATATTTT. As protein: CAWSVGGGSGNTIYF.